A single sample gave rise to the 28 T cell receptor beta chains below, sequenced in a study of CD8+ T cells in alopecia areata. Treatment reported: oral pan-JAK inhibitor, 5-10 mg twice daily. Isolated RNA was reverse transcribed into cDNA used as the sequencing template. The assay was immunoSEQ multiplex PCR, and TCRdb's table has in-frame clones only and misses some. The profile shows about 140,000 clones, 75% to 85% of them singletons. Sample: CD8+ T cells sorted from blood, taken at week 4, from a patient treated with tofacitinib. These receptors came from a human donor with alopecia areata.

This clone was counted a few times. The rearrangement joins TRBV16 to TRBJ2-7; tentatively, D is TRBD1 (5 bases). The germline V gene has CDR1 KGHSY and CDR2 FQNENV. This CDR3 has 16 residues. Deletions cut 2 bases from V and 5 bases from J, with 19 bases between. The CDR3 protein is CASSQPGLQGDDEQYF. The CDR3 DNA reads as TGTGCCAGCAGCCAACCAGGTTTGCAGGGCGACGACGAGCAGTACTTC. The whole variable domain, filled in from reference TRBV16 and TRBJ2-7, reads GEEVAQTPKHLVRGEGQKAKLYCAPIKGHSYVFWYQQVLKNEFKFLISFQNENVFDETGMPKERFSAKCLPNSPCSLEIQATKLEDSAVYFCASSQPGLQGDDEQYFGPGTRLTVT.

This clone is a singleton in its sample. The genes are TRBV4-1 and TRBJ2-7; TRBD2 matches 9 bases. CDR1 and CDR2 from the germline V gene are MGHRA and YSYEKL. This CDR3 is built from 15 residues. The V segment lost 2 bases and the J segment 3 bases; nucleotides outside the gene matches: 5. As DNA, the CDR3 is TGCGCCAGCAGCCAACAGCTAGCGGGGTACTACGAGCAGTACTTC. It is translated as CASSQQLAGYYEQYF.

V is TRBV5-1 and J is TRBJ2-7, with 10 bases matching TRBD1. The V segment lost 0 bases and the J segment 3 bases; nucleotides outside the gene matches: 3. There are 15 residues in the CDR3. CDR1 and CDR2 (germline): SGHRS, YFSETQ. CDR3 bases: TGCGCCAGCAGCTTGGGGACAGGGGGAAACTACGAGCAGTACTTC. It is translated as CASSLGTGGNYEQYF. Supplemented by reference TRBV5-1 and TRBJ2-7, the full variable domain reads KAGVTQTPRYLIKTRGQQVTLSCSPISGHRSVSWYQQTPGQGLQFLFEYFSETQRNKGNFPGRFSGRQFSNSRSEMNVSTLELGDSALYLCASSLGTGGNYEQYFGPGTRLTVT.

This rearrangement joins TRBV29-1 to TRBJ2-7; TRBD1 matches 10 bases. V was clipped by 3 bases and J by 9 bases; unmatched bases: 2. The CDR3 totals 11 residues. Germline V lookup: CDR1 SQVTM, CDR2 ANQGSEA. The CDR3 protein is CSVEGDRGQYF. CDR3 in DNA: TGCAGCGTTGAGGGGGACAGGGGGCAGTACTTC.

The J gene is TRBJ2-7, the V gene TRBV7-2, with 11 bases fitting TRBD2. This CDR3 comprises 16 residues. The junction had 8 bases not matched to a gene; V was cut back by 5 bases and J by 2 bases. Germline V gene lookup returns CDR1 SGHTA and CDR2 FQGNSA. CDR3 sequence (DNA): TGTGCCAGCAGCCCCCGCCTGACTAGCGGGGCCTACGAGCAGTACTTC. Protein sequence: CASSPRLTSGAYEQYF.

This chain links TRBV11-2 with TRBJ2-1; TRBD2 aligns across 7 bases. Germline trimming cut 0 bases from V and 2 bases from J; bases unmatched to any gene: 7. This CDR3 has 17 residues. Germline assignment: CDR1 SGHAT and CDR2 FQNNGV. The CDR3 sequence: CASSLEGGSGAYNEQFF. The CDR3 bases are TGTGCCAGCAGCTTAGAGGGGGGGAGTGGGGCCTACAATGAGCAGTTCTTC.

In its sample, this clone was seen once. CDR3 region: CASSLGGSEQYF. CDR3 DNA sequence: TGTGCCAGCAGCTTAGGGGGGTCCGAGCAGTACTTC. The chain has TRBV7-2 and TRBJ2-7, with D possibly being TRBD1 or TRBD2 (5 bases each). The CDR3 consists of 12 residues. Germline lookup yields CDR1 SGHTA and CDR2 FQGNSA. The V end lost 1 base, the J end lost 6 bases, and 7 bases lay between the germline ends. Full variable domain (remainder filled in from reference TRBV7-2 and TRBJ2-7): GAGVSQSPSNKVTEKGKDVELRCDPISGHTALYWYRQSLGQGLEFLIYFQGNSAPDKSGLPSDRFSAERTGGSVSTLTIQRTQQEDSAVYLCASSLGGSEQYFGPGTRLTVT.

A single count supports this clone. This chain uses TRBV28 with TRBJ1-6; 7 nucleotides align to TRBD1. J lost 4 bases, V lost 4 bases, and 1 base had no gene match. The CDR3 is 14 amino acids. CDR1 MDHEN and CDR2 SYDVKM come from the germline V gene. CDR3 protein: CASSSDRYNSPLHF. CDR3 coding DNA: TGTGCCAGCAGTTCGGACAGGTATAATTCACCCCTCCACTTT.

DNA for the CDR3: TGTGCCAGCAGACTTAAGGTCGGACTAGCGGGGGGGCTAGGTGATGAGCAGTTCTTC. It specifies CASRLKVGLAGGLGDEQFF. This chain connects TRBV11-2 to TRBJ2-1, with 15 bases aligning to TRBD2. Germline loops: CDR1 SGHAT, CDR2 FQNNGV. J gave up 8 bases and V 6 bases, and 17 bases lay outside the gene matches. The CDR3 is 19 residues long.

This clone showed up just a few times. This sequence joins TRBV27 and TRBJ2-1; TRBD2 matches 9 bases. CDR3 length: 17 amino acids. J lost 0 bases, V lost 2 bases, and 5 bases had no gene match. Germline CDR1 and CDR2: MNHEY and SMNVEV (reference sequence). CDR3: CASSLRSGGYSYNEQFF. Here the CDR3 DNA reads TGTGCCAGCAGTTTAAGGAGCGGGGGGTACTCCTACAATGAGCAGTTCTTC.

Comments on this clone: The sample has other DNA sequences that encode this CDR3 too. The chain links TRBV7-2 to TRBJ1-1; D remains unclear. The CDR3 contains 15 residues. Germline V gene data show CDR1 as SGHTA and CDR2 as FQGNSA. Trimming cost V 9 bases and J 6 bases, with 23 bases left between them. The CDR3 spells CASSPASWGGAEAFF. CDR3 DNA: TGTGCCAGTAGCCCGGCCTCTTGGGGAGGAGCTGAAGCTTTCTTT.

V is TRBV5-1 and J is TRBJ2-1, with D possibly called TRBD1 or TRBD2 (6 bases each). Trimming cost V 0 bases and J 10 bases, with 8 bases left between them. From germline, CDR1 is SGHRS and CDR2 YFSETQ. The CDR3 loop spans 12 amino acids. The CDR3 region is CASSLAGGEQFF. Written as DNA, the CDR3 is TGCGCCAGCAGCTTGGCCGGGGGCGAGCAGTTCTTC. The full variable domain, rest sourced from reference TRBV5-1 and TRBJ2-1, is KAGVTQTPRYLIKTRGQQVTLSCSPISGHRSVSWYQQTPGQGLQFLFEYFSETQRNKGNFPGRFSGRQFSNSRSEMNVSTLELGDSALYLCASSLAGGEQFFGPGTRLTVL.

The chain has TRBV29-1 and TRBJ2-3; 10 bases fit TRBD2. V trimming: 8 bases; J trimming: 2 bases; junction bases outside the gene matches: 4. From germline, CDR1 is SQVTM and CDR2 ANQGSEA. The CDR3 has 13 amino acids. CDR3 loop: CSMGLAPTDTQYF. The CDR3 DNA sequence: TGCAGCATGGGACTAGCGCCCACAGATACGCAGTATTTT.

This rearrangement joins TRBV18 to TRBJ2-7, with 7 bases matching TRBD1. The germline gives CDR1 KGHSH, CDR2 LQKENI. The CDR3 consists of 16 residues. After removal of 1 base from V and 3 bases from J, the junction contained 9 bases not matched to a gene. DNA for the CDR3: TGTGCCAGCTCACCACGGGAAAGGGGGCAAGACTACGAGCAGTACTTC. Protein product: CASSPRERGQDYEQYF.

CDR3 amino acids: CASSSFSDTQYF. The CDR3 nucleotides read TGCGCCAGCAGCTCCTTTTCAGATACGCAGTATTTT. The gene calls are TRBV5-1 and TRBJ2-3, with unresolved D. The CDR3 consists of 12 residues. The ends were cut back, 3 bases at V and 4 bases at J, with 6 bases in the middle. Looked up from germline, CDR1 is SGHRS and CDR2 is YFSETQ.

This clone was recorded a few times. V gene TRBV19 combines with J gene TRBJ2-2; either TRBD1 or TRBD2 may fit D (6 bases each). Germline V gene lookup returns CDR1 LNHDA and CDR2 SQIVND (reference sequence). The CDR3 runs to 15 residues. V was trimmed by 3 bases and J by 5 bases, leaving 13 bases between them. The CDR3 reads CASSMGGSLTGELFF. The CDR3 DNA follows: TGTGCCAGTAGTATGGGGGGCTCACTGACCGGGGAGCTGTTTTTT.

This rearrangement joins TRBV19 to TRBJ2-3, with TRBD1 identical over 9 bases. The CDR3 covers 14 residues. The V segment lost 7 bases and the J segment 4 bases; nucleotides outside the gene matches: 6. CDR1 and CDR2 from the germline V gene are LNHDA and SQIVND (reference sequence). CDR3 coding DNA: TGTGCCAGTAAGAGGGACAGGGATCCAGATACGCAGTATTTT. Its protein product is CASKRDRDPDTQYF.

This clone was picked up one time. The chain employs TRBV29-1 and TRBJ2-7, with TRBD2 as a possible D gene (6 bases). The V end was cut by 4 bases, the J end by 3 bases, with 13 bases between. Germline V gene lookup returns CDR1 SQVTM and CDR2 ANQGSEA. The CDR3 covers 13 residues. CDR3 bases: TGCAGCGTTGTGGGGGGTGCGTACTACGAGCAGTACTTC. Translating it yields CSVVGGAYYEQYF.

V is TRBV30 and J is TRBJ2-5, with D unresolved. The J call may be in error: the DNA end matches TRBJ2-7 better. This CDR3 comprises 13 residues. The V gene's germline CDR1 is GTSNPN and CDR2 SVGIG (reference sequence). The CDR3 DNA reads TGTGCCTGGAGTGAGGGTAGCTCCTACGAGCAGTACTTC. The encoded protein is CAWSEGSSYEQYF.

This chain uses TRBV10-3 with TRBJ2-1; TRBD1 might be the D (6 bases). V lost 6 bases and J lost 3, with 30 bases in between. The CDR3 loop spans 20 amino acids. CDR1 is ENHRY, CDR2 SYGVKD, per germline. This CDR3 reads CAISGLEAGDSDFFYNEQFF. CDR3 bases: TGTGCCATCAGCGGGTTAGAGGCAGGGGATAGTGATTTTTTCTACAATGAGCAGTTCTTC.

The chain joins TRBV19 to TRBJ1-1; maybe TRBD1 (6 bases). Trimming took off 7 bases at V and 4 bases at J, with 16 bases between the two ends. The CDR3 is 14 residues long. Looked up from germline, CDR1 is LNHDA and CDR2 is SQIVND (reference sequence). CDR3 region: CASIQGMGTTEAFF. Written as DNA, the CDR3 is TGTGCCAGTATACAGGGAATGGGGACCACTGAAGCTTTCTTT.

This chain joins TRBV6-6 and TRBJ2-6, with D uncertain. The CDR3 runs 14 residues. V was pared by 4 bases and J by 0 bases, with 4 bases between. Germline CDR1 reads MNHNY; CDR2 reads SVGAGI (reference sequence). CDR3 in DNA: TGTGCCAGCAGTTCGGTCTCTGGGGCCAACGTCCTGACTTTC. Its protein product is CASSSVSGANVLTF.

The V call is TRBV5-1, the J call TRBJ2-3; perhaps D is TRBD1 or TRBD2 (5 bases each). The CDR3 sequence is 15 residues long. V was clipped by 1 base and J by 1 base, with 10 bases between them. CDR1 SGHRS and CDR2 YFSETQ come from the germline V gene. For the CDR3, the DNA is TGCGCCAGCAGCTTGTCGCTGGGGGGCACAGATACGCAGTATTTT. Its protein is CASSLSLGGTDTQYF.

V usage is TRBV5-8 and J usage is TRBJ1-1, with D perhaps matching TRBD1 (6 bases). Trimming removed 1 base at V and 6 bases at J, with 7 bases between. The CDR3 runs 12 residues. CDR1 SGHTS and CDR2 YDEGEE come from the germline V gene. The CDR3 spells CASSLRGSEAFF. The CDR3 coding sequence is TGTGCCAGCAGCTTGAGGGGGTCTGAAGCTTTCTTT.

The V gene is TRBV4-1, the J gene TRBJ2-7; no clear D gene. Germline V gene lookup returns CDR1 MGHRA and CDR2 YSYEKL. The CDR3 extends over 15 amino acids. Deletions cut 3 bases from V and 0 bases from J, with 12 bases between. CDR3 coding DNA: TGCGCCAGCAGCCATGCAGGTTCCTTCTCCTACGAGCAGTACTTC. Residues: CASSHAGSFSYEQYF.

The rearrangement uses TRBV7-9 and TRBJ1-6; TRBD1 matches 7 bases. This CDR3 has 18 residues. CDR1 SEHNR and CDR2 FQNEAQ come from the germline V gene (reference sequence). The trim removed 4 bases at V and 3 bases at J, leaving 12 bases unmatched. The CDR3 nucleotides read TGTGCCAGCAGCTGGGGACAGCGAGGGGCACTCTATAATTCACCCCTCCACTTT. Its translation is CASSWGQRGALYNSPLHF.

This clone occurred a few times. The same CDR3 arises from other DNA sequences in this sample as well. The V and J genes are TRBV7-6 and TRBJ2-7; TRBD2 matches at 7 bases. The junction had 2 bases not matched to a gene; V was cut back by 1 base and J by 5 bases. This CDR3 is built from 13 residues. Germline-derived CDR1 and CDR2 are SGHVS and FNYEAQ. DNA for the CDR3: TGTGCCAGCAGCTTAGTTGGGGGGGACGAGCAGTACTTC. It codes for CASSLVGGDEQYF.

The chain joins TRBV4-1 to TRBJ2-3; D is perhaps TRBD1 or TRBD2 (5 bases each). This CDR3 has 15 amino acids. Germline loops: CDR1 MGHRA, CDR2 YSYEKL. The V and J ends lost 0 bases and 1 base respectively, with 8 bases between them. The CDR3: CASSQELGRTDTQYF. CDR3 sequence (DNA): TGCGCCAGCAGCCAAGAGCTGGGACGCACAGATACGCAGTATTTT.